The 29 T cell receptor beta chains reported below all come from one sample, sequenced in a study of OX40 agonist ivuxolimab in advanced cancers. Sequencing used immunoSEQ multiplex PCR; TCRdb keeps in-frame clones, though not all of them. The repertoire includes 95,000 to 150,000 clones, 80% to 95% of them detected once, and more than 0.15% sits in the top ten. Source: CD4+ or CD8+ T cells sorted from blood, taken in a trial of the OX40 agonist ivuxolimab. These TCRs come from an adult with an advanced solid tumor such as melanoma, head and neck, liver or kidney cancer.

The chain recombines TRBV19 with TRBJ2-2, with D perhaps given as TRBD1 or TRBD2 (5 bases each). V was trimmed by 5 bases and J by 7 bases, leaving 17 bases between them. The germline V gene encodes CDR1 LNHDA and CDR2 SQIVND (reference sequence). This CDR3 is 15 amino acids long. Here the CDR3 DNA reads TGTGCCAGTAGTGTCGGCGGTGGGACGGGCGGGGAGCTGTTTTTT. Its translation: CASSVGGGTGGELFF. Filled out from reference TRBV19 and TRBJ2-2, the complete variable domain reads DGGITQSPKYLFRKEGQNVTLSCEQNLNHDAMYWYRQDPGQGLRLIYYSQIVNDFQKGDIAEGYSVSREKKESFPLTVTSAQKNPTAFYLCASSVGGGTGGELFFGEGSRLTVL.

This rearrangement joins TRBV5-4 to TRBJ2-3, with D possibly called TRBD1 or TRBD2 (5 bases each). Germline CDR1 SGHNT, CDR2 YYREEE (reference sequence). V gave up 0 bases and J gave up 5 bases, with 16 bases separating them. This CDR3 has 16 amino acids. The CDR3 nucleotides are TGTGCCAGCAGCTTGGGGTCAGGGACGGTGGGAGATACGCAGTATTTT. This translates into CASSLGSGTVGDTQYF.

The sample holds one count of this clone. The CDR3 protein is CASSVRTGHTDTQYF. As DNA, the CDR3 is TGTGCCAGCAGCGTTCGAACTGGGCACACAGATACGCAGTATTTT. The chain is built from TRBV14 and TRBJ2-3; D is ambiguous. Trimming removed 5 bases at V and 2 bases at J, with 14 bases between. Germline-derived CDR1 and CDR2 are SGHDN and FVKESK. The length of the CDR3 is 15 residues.

The genes are TRBV27 and TRBJ1-5; 8 nucleotides match TRBD1. Per the germline V gene, CDR1 is MNHEY and CDR2 is SMNVEV (reference sequence). This CDR3 has 15 residues. Losses at the gene ends were 5 bases for V and 7 bases for J; bases not matched to a gene: 10. For the CDR3, the DNA is TGTGCCAGCAGTCCGCGACAGGGGACTTGGCAGCCCCAGCATTTT. Translating gives CASSPRQGTWQPQHF.

This rearrangement joins TRBV5-6 to TRBJ1-1; D gene uncertain. Per the germline V gene, CDR1 is SGHDT and CDR2 is YYEEEE. Trimming stripped 5 bases from V and 3 bases from J, with 14 bases between. CDR3 length equals 14 residues. CDR3 nucleotide sequence: TGTGCCAGCAGTCGGCGTGTCCAATACACTGAAGCTTTCTTT. Translation: CASSRRVQYTEAFF.

The genes are TRBV28 and TRBJ1-1, with D unclear. The CDR3 has 11 amino acids. V was trimmed by 5 bases and J by 11 bases, leaving 12 bases between them. CDR1 MDHEN and CDR2 SYDVKM come from the germline V gene. This CDR3 is CASSPARYAFF. As DNA, the CDR3 is TGTGCCAGCAGTCCGGCCCGGTACGCTTTCTTT. Supplemented by reference TRBV28 and TRBJ1-1, the full variable domain reads DVKVTQSSRYLVKRTGEKVFLECVQDMDHENMFWYRQDPGLGLRLIYFSYDVKMKEKGDIPEGYSVSREKKERFSLILESASTNQTSMYLCASSPARYAFFGQGTRLTVV.

This chain links TRBV6-1 with TRBJ1-1; the D is unclear. The CDR3 spans 14 residues. The germline V gene has CDR1 MNHNS and CDR2 SASEGT. V was pared by 3 bases and J by 1 base, with 9 bases between. The CDR3 DNA reads TGTGCCAGCAGTGACCTACACAGGAACACTGAAGCTTTCTTT. Translating it yields CASSDLHRNTEAFF.

This chain connects TRBV4-3 to TRBJ1-2, with 10 bases lining up with TRBD1. The J segment lost 4 bases and the V segment lost 0 bases, leaving 8 bases of the junction unmatched. Germline CDR1 and CDR2: LGHNA and YSLEER. This CDR3 spans 17 amino acids. CDR3 bases: TGCGCCAGCAGCCAAGATGGGACAGGGGTCGCTTTCTATGGCTACACCTTC. Protein sequence: CASSQDGTGVAFYGYTF.

V gene TRBV28 combines with J gene TRBJ2-3; D unclear. Deletions cut 6 bases from V and 0 bases from J, with 16 bases between. The CDR3 contains 16 residues. The germline gives CDR1 MDHEN, CDR2 SYDVKM. The CDR3 region is CASRQQGFTSTDTQYF. The CDR3 nucleotides are TGTGCCAGCAGGCAACAAGGGTTCACTAGCACAGATACGCAGTATTTT.

The chain joins TRBV11-2 to TRBJ2-1; TRBD2 aligns across 10 bases. The CDR3 runs 16 residues. Germline CDR1 is SGHAT and CDR2 is FQNNGV. Germline trimming cut 3 bases from V and 5 bases from J; bases unmatched to any gene: 7. The CDR3 sequence is CASSFTRTSGNNEQFF. CDR3 nucleotides: TGTGCCAGCAGCTTCACACGGACTAGCGGCAACAATGAGCAGTTCTTC.

The chain couples TRBV15 to TRBJ1-1; 7 bases agree with TRBD1. Trimming cost V 1 base and J 6 bases; bases outside gene matches: 5. The CDR3 sequence is 14 residues long. The germline V gene has CDR1 LNHNV and CDR2 YYDKDF (reference sequence). The CDR3 is CATSRGGQDSEAFF. The CDR3 DNA sequence: TGTGCCACCAGCAGAGGAGGACAGGACTCTGAAGCTTTCTTT.

Worth noting for this clone: Other DNA sequences in the same sample also yield this CDR3. The rearrangement uses TRBV20-1 and TRBJ2-3; the D is unclear. This CDR3 is 10 amino acids long. Germline V gene lookup returns CDR1 DFQATT and CDR2 SNEGSKA (reference sequence). Trimming stripped 6 bases from V and 6 bases from J, with 7 bases between. Here the CDR3 DNA reads TGCAGTGCCTCTCCGGATACGCAGTATTTT. Residues: CSASPDTQYF.

The rearrangement links TRBV19 to TRBJ2-7, with TRBD1 as a possible D gene (6 bases). The CDR3 has 14 residues. V was trimmed by 6 bases and J by 0 bases, leaving 12 bases between them. Germline-derived CDR1 and CDR2 are LNHDA and SQIVND (reference sequence). For the CDR3, the DNA is TGTGCCAGTAGGGCTAGGGACAACTCCTACGAGCAGTACTTC. It translates to CASRARDNSYEQYF. Variable domain in full (rest from reference TRBV19 and TRBJ2-7): DGGITQSPKYLFRKEGQNVTLSCEQNLNHDAMYWYRQDPGQGLRLIYYSQIVNDFQKGDIAEGYSVSREKKESFPLTVTSAQKNPTAFYLCASRARDNSYEQYFGPGTRLTVT.

This clone was seen a single time. This chain links TRBV5-6 with TRBJ1-5, with D tentatively TRBD1 (5 bases). The germline V gene encodes CDR1 SGHDT and CDR2 YYEEEE. V lost 6 bases and J lost 3, with 16 bases in between. The CDR3 sequence is 15 residues long. CDR3 amino acids: CASTYTRGNNQPQHF. In nucleotides, the CDR3 is TGTGCCAGCACCTACACTCGGGGGAACAATCAGCCCCAGCATTTT. The full variable domain, rest sourced from reference TRBV5-6 and TRBJ1-5, is DAGVTQSPTHLIKTRGQQVTLRCSPKSGHDTVSWYQQALGQGPQFIFQYYEEEERQRGNFPDRFSGHQFPNYSSELNVNALLLGDSALYLCASTYTRGNNQPQHFGDGTRLSIL.

The gene calls are TRBV11-2 and TRBJ2-7, with 7 bases matching TRBD1. This CDR3 contains 14 residues. Germline V gene data show CDR1 as SGHAT and CDR2 as FQNNGV. V was pared by 6 bases and J by 1 base, with 6 bases of the junction left unmatched. The CDR3 region has the DNA TGTGCCAGCAGTCCGGGGACAGCTTCCTACGAGCAGTACTTC. Residues: CASSPGTASYEQYF.

This sequence joins TRBV5-1 and TRBJ2-7; 9 bases fit TRBD1. Losses at the gene ends were 2 bases for V and 1 base for J; bases not matched to a gene: 4. Germline CDR1 SGHRS, CDR2 YFSETQ. The CDR3 sequence is 15 residues long. The CDR3 is CASSFRDRVSYEQYF. CDR3 bases: TGCGCCAGCAGCTTCCGGGACAGGGTTTCCTACGAGCAGTACTTC.

Here the CDR3 DNA reads TGTGCCAGCAGCCCCAGGATCAATCAGCCCCAGCATTTT. Encoded protein: CASSPRINQPQHF. The chain has TRBV5-4 and TRBJ1-5, with D unclear. Trimming pared 4 bases from V and 3 bases from J, leaving 8 bases between. Germline V gene lookup returns CDR1 SGHNT and CDR2 YYREEE (reference sequence). There are 13 residues in the CDR3.

This sequence joins TRBV5-4 and TRBJ2-5; tentatively, D is TRBD1 (6 bases). Germline CDR1 reads SGHNT; CDR2 reads YYREEE (reference sequence). V shed 10 bases and J shed 7 bases, with 20 bases lying between them. The CDR3 runs 13 residues. The CDR3 here is CASLDPGAVTQYF. The CDR3 coding sequence is TGTGCCTCCCTAGACCCAGGGGCCGTGACCCAGTACTTC.

The chain has TRBV11-1 and TRBJ2-1; TRBD1 agrees at 9 bases. The CDR3 has 15 amino acids. Germline V gives CDR1 SGHAT, CDR2 FQDESV (reference sequence). Trimming at V came to 1 base and at J to 9 bases, leaving 7 bases not matched to a gene. CDR3 sequence reads: CASSLVGQGRSEQFF. The CDR3 DNA is TGTGCCAGCAGCTTAGTGGGACAGGGTCGGAGTGAGCAGTTCTTC.

CDR3 in amino acids: CASSLYRGLTNEKLFF. The CDR3 DNA reads as TGTGCCAGCAGCTTATACAGGGGGCTCACTAATGAAAAACTGTTTTTT. The rearrangement joins TRBV7-8 to TRBJ1-4; 9 bases fit TRBD1. J lost 2 bases, V lost 2 bases, and 3 bases had no gene match. The CDR3 runs to 16 residues. Germline-derived CDR1 and CDR2 are SGHVS and FQNEAQ.

This sequence joins TRBV6-5 and TRBJ2-2, with D maybe TRBD1 (5 bases). Trimming cost V 5 bases and J 6 bases, with 7 bases left between them. Germline CDR1 and CDR2: MNHEY and SVGAGI. The CDR3 is 12 amino acids. CDR3 loop: CASSRGSGELFF. The CDR3 bases are TGTGCCAGCAGTAGGGGATCCGGGGAGCTGTTTTTT.

The CDR3 DNA reads as TGTGCCAGCAGTCCGTGGGACGCCTTAGGGAACAATGAGCAGTTCTTC. Translated: CASSPWDALGNNEQFF. The chain employs TRBV27 and TRBJ2-1; possibly TRBD1 or TRBD2 for D (5 bases each). CDR3 size: 16 residues. The V and J ends lost 5 bases and 5 bases respectively, with 19 bases between them. Germline loops: CDR1 MNHEY, CDR2 SMNVEV (reference sequence).

This chain uses TRBV30 with TRBJ2-7; the D call may be TRBD1 or TRBD2 (5 bases each). The germline V gene has CDR1 GTSNPN and CDR2 SVGIG (reference sequence). CDR3 size: 19 residues. Trimming took 2 bases from V and 0 from J, leaving 26 bases between them. CDR3 nucleotides: TGTGCCTGGAGTAGTAGTCCGGGACGGGGAAACATGCGCTCCTACGAGCAGTACTTC. This translates into CAWSSSPGRGNMRSYEQYF. The variable domain in full, completed from reference TRBV30 and TRBJ2-7, reads SQTIHQWPATLVQPVGSPLSLECTVEGTSNPNLYWYRQAAGRGLQLLFYSVGIGQISSEVPQNLSASRPQDRQFILSSKKLLLSDSGFYLCAWSSSPGRGNMRSYEQYFGPGTRLTVT.

This chain links TRBV7-9 with TRBJ2-1; the match to TRBD2 covers 11 bases. The V and J ends lost 2 bases and 3 bases, in that order; junction bases with no gene match: 3. Germline V gives CDR1 SEHNR, CDR2 FQNEAQ (reference sequence). CDR3 size: 16 residues. CDR3 DNA sequence: TGTGCCAGCAGCTTACCCGGACTAGCGGGCTACAATGAGCAGTTCTTC. It encodes CASSLPGLAGYNEQFF.

This chain joins TRBV6-5 and TRBJ2-7; TRBD2 matches 12 bases. Germline trimming cut 4 bases from V and 3 bases from J; bases unmatched to any gene: 4. CDR1 and CDR2 (germline): MNHEY, SVGAGI. The CDR3 extends over 15 amino acids. The CDR3 DNA follows: TGTGCCAGCAGTTCATCGACTAGCGGGAGCTACGAGCAGTACTTC. Protein: CASSSSTSGSYEQYF.

The chain is built from TRBV19 and TRBJ2-7, with D tentatively TRBD2 (6 bases). This CDR3 is 15 amino acids long. The V gene's germline CDR1 is LNHDA and CDR2 SQIVND (reference sequence). Trimming shortened V by 8 bases and J by 2 bases, and 19 bases separated the two germline ends. CDR3: CASASRPGVAYEQYF. In DNA, the CDR3 is TGTGCCAGTGCCTCGCGCCCGGGAGTAGCCTACGAGCAGTACTTC.

This chain uses TRBV11-3 with TRBJ2-2; TRBD1 matches at 7 bases. V lost 5 bases and J lost 5; bases outside the gene matches: 11. Germline-derived CDR1 and CDR2 are SGHNT and YENEEA. CDR3 length: 16 residues. The CDR3, as DNA: TGTGCCAGCAGCCCGGGGTCAGGGGGAAGGACCGGGGAGCTGTTTTTT. Translated, it gives CASSPGSGGRTGELFF.

The chain is built from TRBV18 and TRBJ2-7; 7 bases fit TRBD1. This CDR3 is 15 amino acids long. Looked up from germline, CDR1 is KGHSH and CDR2 is LQKENI. V lost 3 bases and J lost 2; bases outside the gene matches: 7. DNA of the CDR3: TGTGCCAGCTCACCTACCCGGGACAGACCCTACGAGCAGTACTTC. Its protein is CASSPTRDRPYEQYF.

The V gene is TRBV6-6, the J gene TRBJ1-1; D is perhaps TRBD1 (6 bases). CDR1 is MNHNY, CDR2 SVGAGI, per germline (reference sequence). The length of the CDR3 is 14 residues. V lost 6 bases, J lost 1 base, and 12 bases lay in between. CDR3 nucleotides: TGTGCCAGCAGCTCCCCGGGGGCGAACACTGAAGCTTTCTTT. Amino acids: CASSSPGANTEAFF.